The clone carrying this T cell receptor (beta chain) showed up many times. No antigen is known for it. The CDR3 runs 14 residues. Germline V gene sequence: CDR1 SEHNR, CDR2 FQNEAQ (reference sequence). Germline trimming cut 7 bases from V and 8 bases from J; bases unmatched to any gene: 11. The data derive from a study of beta chain features in type 1 diabetes. Whole-study results and caveats: Type 1 diabetes patients had moderately but significantly shorter TCRB CDR3s in all four CD4+ subsets.

The sequenced template was cDNA made from the entire isolated RNA. An average around 3.8 million reads came from naive, central memory and regulatory T cell samples. TCRdb keeps only in-frame clones here, not all; method: immunoSEQ multiplex PCR. The repertoire includes 95,000 to 110,000 clones, under 30% of them detected once, and about 0.49% sits in the top ten. The chain carries TRBV7-9 and TRBJ2-1; 7 bases agree with TRBD2. The source is a woman in her late teens or twenties with type 1 diabetes. Sample: central memory CD4+ T cells from blood. DNA of the CDR3: TGTGCCAGCACGTCCTTTGCGGGAGCCCATGAGCAGTTCTTC. Its translation: CASTSFAGAHEQFF.